This T cell receptor beta chain was documented in a study of blood T cell repertoires in COVID-19. Overall study context: T cells, B-cell-depleted T cells, or PBMCs provided the cDNA or gDNA that served as material.

The protocol was immunoSEQ multiplex PCR, while the TCRdb copy is restricted to in-frame clones and leaves out a portion. Of 55,000 to 65,000 clones listed, more than 85% are singletons. The CDR3 covers 13 residues. V lost 3 bases to trimming and J lost 6 bases; unmatched junction nucleotides: 5. Germline V gives CDR1 MNHEY, CDR2 SMNVEV (reference sequence). The chain combines TRBV27 with TRBJ2-7; 7 bases are a match to TRBD1. Input material: peripheral blood. The receptor was derived from a man older than 75 in a cohort sampled during active COVID-19. This chain's CDR3 is CASSFSTGPEQYF. For the CDR3, the DNA is TGTGCCAGCAGTTTTTCGACAGGGCCCGAGCAGTACTTC.